This T cell receptor beta chain was sequenced for a study of T cell changes during pregnancy in multiple sclerosis. This CDR3 has 14 amino acids. Trimming at V came to 0 bases and at J to 4 bases, leaving 2 bases not matched to a gene. Germline V gene lookup returns CDR1 SGHRS and CDR2 YFSETQ. Some clones are missing from TCRdb's copy, which holds only in-frame ones; the method was immunoSEQ multiplex PCR. The data hold about 59,000 clones, with over 90% observed a single time. The sample consisted of CD8+ T cells from peripheral blood mononuclear cells, taken in the third trimester of pregnancy. The chain joins TRBV5-1 to TRBJ2-5; TRBD1 matches at 8 bases. The clonotype comes from a female donor with multiple sclerosis, enrolled in a pregnancy study. CDR3 loop: CASSLGQGIETQYF. CDR3 DNA: TGCGCCAGCAGCTTGGGACAGGGGATAGAGACCCAGTACTTC.